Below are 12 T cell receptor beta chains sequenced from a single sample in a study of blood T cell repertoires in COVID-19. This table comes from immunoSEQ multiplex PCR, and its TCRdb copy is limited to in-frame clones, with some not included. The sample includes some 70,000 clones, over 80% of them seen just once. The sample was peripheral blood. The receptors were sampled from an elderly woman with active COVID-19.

CDR3 DNA: TGTGCCAGCAGCCAAGCGGAGGACGAGCAGTACTTC. This encodes CASSQAEDEQYF. V and J are TRBV3-1 (or the pseudogene TRBV3-2) and TRBJ2-7, with D maybe TRBD2 (5 bases). The CDR3 contains 12 residues. V lost 1 base, J lost 5 bases, and 6 bases lay in between. The germline gives CDR1 LGHDT, CDR2 YNNKEL (reference sequence).

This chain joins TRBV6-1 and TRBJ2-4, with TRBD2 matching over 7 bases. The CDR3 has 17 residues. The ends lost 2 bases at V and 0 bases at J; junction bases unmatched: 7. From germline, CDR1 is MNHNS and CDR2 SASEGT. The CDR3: CASSERLADLAKNIQYF. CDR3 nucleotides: TGTGCCAGCAGTGAACGTCTAGCGGATCTAGCCAAAAACATTCAGTACTTC.

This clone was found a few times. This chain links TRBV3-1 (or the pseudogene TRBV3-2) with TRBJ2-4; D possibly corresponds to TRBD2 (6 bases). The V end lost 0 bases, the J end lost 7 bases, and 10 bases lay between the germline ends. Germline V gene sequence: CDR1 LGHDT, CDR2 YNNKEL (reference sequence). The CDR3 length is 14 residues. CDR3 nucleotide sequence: TGTGCCAGCAGCCAAGAGACTAGTGGGAACATTCAGTACTTC. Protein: CASSQETSGNIQYF.

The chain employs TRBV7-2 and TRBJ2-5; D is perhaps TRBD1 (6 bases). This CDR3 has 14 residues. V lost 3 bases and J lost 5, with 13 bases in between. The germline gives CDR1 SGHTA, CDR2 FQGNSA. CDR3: CASSFGGGWETQYF. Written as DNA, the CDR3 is TGTGCCAGCAGCTTTGGTGGGGGCTGGGAGACCCAGTACTTC.

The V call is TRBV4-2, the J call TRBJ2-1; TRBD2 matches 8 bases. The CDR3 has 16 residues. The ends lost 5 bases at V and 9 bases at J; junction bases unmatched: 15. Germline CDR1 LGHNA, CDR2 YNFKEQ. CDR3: CASSNHVSGSESEQFF. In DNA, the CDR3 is TGTGCCAGCAGCAACCATGTCAGCGGGAGCGAGAGTGAGCAGTTCTTC.

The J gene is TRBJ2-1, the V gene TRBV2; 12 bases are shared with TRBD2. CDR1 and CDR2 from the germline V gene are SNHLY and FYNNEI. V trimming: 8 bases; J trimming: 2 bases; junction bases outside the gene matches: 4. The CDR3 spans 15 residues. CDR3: CASRGLAGPYNEQFF. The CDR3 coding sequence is TGTGCCAGCCGTGGACTAGCGGGACCCTACAATGAGCAGTTCTTC. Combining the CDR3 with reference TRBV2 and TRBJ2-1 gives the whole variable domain EPEVTQTPSHQVTQMGQEVILRCVPISNHLYFYWYRQILGQKVEFLVSFYNNEISEKSEIFDDQFSVERPDGSNFTLKIRSTKLEDSAMYFCASRGLAGPYNEQFFGPGTRLTVL.

CDR3 loop: CASSYSRTGGGYGYTF. In DNA form, the CDR3 reads TGTGCCAGCAGTTACTCCCGAACAGGGGGAGGCTATGGCTACACCTTC. The V gene is TRBV6-5, the J gene TRBJ1-2; 8 bases map to TRBD1. Trimming removed 0 bases from V and 4 bases from J; junction bases left unmatched: 7. CDR1 is MNHEY and CDR2 is SVGAGI in the germline V gene. The CDR3 length is 16 residues.

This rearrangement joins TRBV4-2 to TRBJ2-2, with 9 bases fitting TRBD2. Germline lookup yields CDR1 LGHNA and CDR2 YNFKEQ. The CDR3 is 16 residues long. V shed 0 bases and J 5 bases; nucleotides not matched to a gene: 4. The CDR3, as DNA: TGTGCCAGCAGCCAAGAGCGGGAGGGCCGGACCGGGGAGCTGTTTTTT. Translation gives CASSQEREGRTGELFF.

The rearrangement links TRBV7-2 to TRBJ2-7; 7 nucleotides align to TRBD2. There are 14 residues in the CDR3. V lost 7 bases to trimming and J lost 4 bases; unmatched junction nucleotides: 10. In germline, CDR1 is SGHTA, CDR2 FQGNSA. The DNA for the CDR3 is TGTGCCAGCATACCCAGGGAGGGTAGGTACGAGCAGTACTTC. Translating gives CASIPREGRYEQYF.

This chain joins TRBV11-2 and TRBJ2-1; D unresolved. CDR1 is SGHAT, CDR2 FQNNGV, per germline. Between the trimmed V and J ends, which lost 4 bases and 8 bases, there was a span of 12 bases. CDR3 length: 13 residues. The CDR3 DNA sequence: TGTGCCAGCAGCTCGTCACCGGGTCATGAGCAGTTCTTC. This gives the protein CASSSSPGHEQFF. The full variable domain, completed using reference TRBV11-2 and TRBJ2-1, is EAGVAQSPRYKIIEKRQSVAFWCNPISGHATLYWYQQILGQGPKLLIQFQNNGVVDDSQLPKDRFSAERLKGVDSTLKIQPAKLEDSAVYLCASSSSPGHEQFFGPGTRLTVL.

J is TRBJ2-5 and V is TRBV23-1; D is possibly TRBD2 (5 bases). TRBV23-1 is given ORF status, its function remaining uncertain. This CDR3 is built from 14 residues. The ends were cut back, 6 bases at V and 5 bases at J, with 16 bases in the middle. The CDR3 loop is CASRPPSRLETQYF. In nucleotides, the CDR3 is TGCGCCAGCAGACCACCTAGCCGCTTGGAGACCCAGTACTTC.

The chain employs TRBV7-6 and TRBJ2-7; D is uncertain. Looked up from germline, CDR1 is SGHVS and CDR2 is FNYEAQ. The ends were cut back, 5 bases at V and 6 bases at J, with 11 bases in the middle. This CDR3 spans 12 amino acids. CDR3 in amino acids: CASSLGSGEQYF. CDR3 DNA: TGTGCCAGCAGCCTCGGATCGGGCGAGCAGTACTTC.